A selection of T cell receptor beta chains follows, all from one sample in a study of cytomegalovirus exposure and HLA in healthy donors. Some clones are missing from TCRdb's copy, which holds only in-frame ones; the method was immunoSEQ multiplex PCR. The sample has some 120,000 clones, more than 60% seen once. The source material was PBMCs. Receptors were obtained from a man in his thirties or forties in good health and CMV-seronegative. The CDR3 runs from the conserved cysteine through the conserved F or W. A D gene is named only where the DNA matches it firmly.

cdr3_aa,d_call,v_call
CASSPGANEKLFF,NA,TRBV7-3
CAWTPVEPNEQFF,NA,TRBV30
CASSPDRDQPQHF,TRBD1,TRBV19
CASSLVGTSGRRETQYF,TRBD2,TRBV27
CASSLSADYEQYF,NA,TRBV27
CATSREGQGEYGYTF,TRBD1,TRBV15
CASSTGTSGSNEQFF,TRBD2,TRBV13
CASSRGGTEAFF,NA,TRBV4-3
CASGQGRVGGYTF,TRBD1,TRBV28
CASSLGPGQGYTGELFF,TRBD1,TRBV7-9
CASGGPSGSYEQYF,TRBD2,TRBV5-4
CASSLDRGAGGEKLFF,NA,TRBV11-2
CASSFSGVSRRNEQFF,NA,TRBV28
CASSLDAGRTDTQYF,NA,TRBV7-6
CASSPRGSNYGYTF,NA,TRBV7-6
CASSLPGWENTEAFF,NA,TRBV7-2
CSGGQAAIYNEQFF,TRBD1,TRBV29-1
CASSLGGWGDQPQHF,NA,TRBV27
CAIGQVKIPDQPQHF,TRBD1,TRBV10-3
CASSTRQGKNYGYTF,TRBD1,TRBV13
CASSTGQYPEKLFF,TRBD1,TRBV5-1
CASRKQGVGNQPQHF,TRBD1,TRBV28
CASSIRGNQPQHF,NA,TRBV7-2
CASRPGTGWNTEAFF,TRBD1,TRBV6-5
CASKGTGYNTGELFF,TRBD1,TRBV19
CASSRTLAGESHTQYF,TRBD2,TRBV27
CASSLDSPSGGSHTEAFF,NA,TRBV11-1
CASSVERYRGSSSTDTQYF,TRBD1,TRBV11-2
CASSLEQASTDTQYF,NA,TRBV5-1
CASSPSFRGGYTF,NA,TRBV14
CASSEGTGFLQMAFF,TRBD1,TRBV25-1
CASSPDRGGTDTQYF,TRBD1,TRBV27
CASSSTGATSYEQYF,TRBD1,TRBV7-9
CASSGVGSGRTPTDTQYF,NA,TRBV6-1
CASSLGQVSNQPQHF,NA,TRBV28
CASSLVSGITYEQYF,TRBD2,TRBV7-9
CASSLTGGDTDTQYF,NA,TRBV27
CASSRSSGGDTQYF,TRBD2,TRBV6-5
CASSSPRGGVADTQYF,TRBD2,TRBV5-4
CASSLRTSGSYNEQFF,TRBD2,TRBV25-1
CASSDDRNTEAFF,NA,TRBV6-1